Shown below are 5 T cell receptor beta chains from a single sample sequenced in a study of control samples from healthy donors and cancer patients. Sequencing was performed with immunoSEQ multiplex PCR; in TCRdb, only in-frame clones are kept and a portion is missing. The sample consists of 120,000 or so clones, about 88% of them appearing once. Sequenced: blood. These receptors were collected from a man between 18 and 29 years old in good health.

The CDR3 bases are TGTGCCAGTAAGGGACTAGCGGGAGGCCTGAGCTCCTACGAGCAGTACTTC. It yields the protein CASKGLAGGLSSYEQYF. This chain connects TRBV27 to TRBJ2-7; the match to TRBD2 covers 15 bases. The length of the CDR3 is 17 residues. CDR1 is MNHEY, CDR2 SMNVEV, per germline (reference sequence). V lost 9 bases to trimming and J lost 0 bases; unmatched junction nucleotides: 9.

The rearrangement joins TRBV5-1 to TRBJ1-1; the D gene is possibly TRBD1 (5 bases). Looked up from germline, CDR1 is SGHRS and CDR2 is YFSETQ. This CDR3 has 14 amino acids. The germline V and J ends were trimmed by 0 bases and 6 bases, with 12 bases remaining between them. CDR3 in DNA: TGCGCCAGCAGCTTGGGGAACTCCAGGGCTGAAGCTTTCTTT. Residues: CASSLGNSRAEAFF. The full variable domain, rest sourced from reference TRBV5-1 and TRBJ1-1, is KAGVTQTPRYLIKTRGQQVTLSCSPISGHRSVSWYQQTPGQGLQFLFEYFSETQRNKGNFPGRFSGRQFSNSRSEMNVSTLELGDSALYLCASSLGNSRAEAFFGQGTRLTVV.

This clone has more than one count but fewer than ten. The chain uses TRBV7-2 and TRBJ2-3; the D gene is possibly TRBD2 (5 bases). The length of the CDR3 is 15 residues. The V and J ends lost 5 bases and 2 bases respectively, with 14 bases between them. Germline V lookup: CDR1 SGHTA, CDR2 FQGNSA. CDR3 loop: CASSGVKRFTDTQYF. Written as DNA, the CDR3 is TGTGCCAGCAGCGGTGTCAAGCGGTTCACAGATACGCAGTATTTT.

V and J are TRBV5-1 and TRBJ2-7; no reliable D call. CDR3 size: 12 residues. Trimming took 5 bases from V and 3 from J, leaving 9 bases between them. In germline, CDR1 is SGHRS, CDR2 YFSETQ. The CDR3 sequence is CASSTESYEQYF. The DNA of the CDR3 is TGCGCCAGCAGTACTGAGAGCTACGAGCAGTACTTC. Full variable domain (remainder filled in from reference TRBV5-1 and TRBJ2-7): KAGVTQTPRYLIKTRGQQVTLSCSPISGHRSVSWYQQTPGQGLQFLFEYFSETQRNKGNFPGRFSGRQFSNSRSEMNVSTLELGDSALYLCASSTESYEQYFGPGTRLTVT.

The rearrangement joins TRBV6-1 to TRBJ1-4, with a possible D match to TRBD1 (5 bases). The CDR3 loop spans 14 amino acids. V lost 3 bases to trimming and J lost 8 bases, with 13 bases between them. Germline values: CDR1 MNHNS, CDR2 SASEGT. The chain's CDR3 is CASSDRGAGEKLFF. The CDR3 DNA is TGTGCCAGCAGTGACCGCGGGGCGGGGGAAAAACTGTTTTTT.